This T cell receptor (beta chain) was found in a study of post-analysis software for immune sequencing data. The TCR beta cDNA libraries carried unique molecular identifiers. TCRdb recomputed calls from the PCR reads with MiXCR, one row per CDR3 protein. The sample holds under 650,000 distinct CDR3 sequences, 44% seen once. Findings and caveats of the study: Included in a set of roughly 5 TRBV segments more frequent in patients than controls were TRBV5-6, TRBV5-1 and TRBV20-1.

This clonotype turned up a few times. What it binds is not known. The CDR3 spans 14 residues. V lost 4 bases, J lost 2 bases, and 11 bases lay in between. Germline CDR1 and CDR2: SGHRS and YFSETQ. This chain links TRBV5-1 with TRBJ2-3, with D uncertain. This receptor was taken from a girl aged 5-17 years with multiple sclerosis. What was sequenced was blood. CDR3 region: CASSTSASTDTQYF. CDR3 in DNA: TGCGCCAGCAGCACTTCCGCCTCCACAGATACGCAGTATTTT.